This T cell receptor (beta chain) was retrieved from a study of post-analysis software for immune sequencing data. Study-level information: The courses of disease that were included comprised relapsing-remitting, secondary progressive and progressive-relapsing multiple sclerosis. Study-wide findings and caveats: Relative to controls, patients had 4 or 5 TRBV segments at higher frequency, with TRBV5-6, TRBV5-1 and TRBV20-1 among these. Controls' normalized Chao1 diversity significantly exceeded that of multiple sclerosis patients.

Remarks on this clonotype: Its antigen remains unidentified. The conserved final phenylalanine or tryptophan is absent from the CDR3, which likely points to a read error.

Germline V gene sequence: CDR1 SGHRS, CDR2 YFSETQ. The length of the CDR3 is 13 residues. The V end was cut by 4 bases, the J end by 4 bases, with 9 bases between. Every TCR beta cDNA library bore unique molecular identifiers. Each sample of roughly 0.95 to 10 million input T cells yielded 500,000 or so cDNA molecules, so each molecule approximated one T cell. TCRdb ran MiXCR on the PCR reads and lists one entry per CDR3 protein. The data hold a few hundred thousand distinct CDR3 sequences, with 30% to 40% observed a single time. This clonotype was obtained from a girl between 2 and 17 years old with multiple sclerosis. Sample: blood. The rearrangement links TRBV5-1 to TRBJ1-5, with a weak D call TRBD1 (6 bases). CDR3 sequence (DNA): TGCGCCAGCAGCCTAGGACAGAATCAGCCCCAGCATTGT. Its translation: CASSLGQNQPQHC.